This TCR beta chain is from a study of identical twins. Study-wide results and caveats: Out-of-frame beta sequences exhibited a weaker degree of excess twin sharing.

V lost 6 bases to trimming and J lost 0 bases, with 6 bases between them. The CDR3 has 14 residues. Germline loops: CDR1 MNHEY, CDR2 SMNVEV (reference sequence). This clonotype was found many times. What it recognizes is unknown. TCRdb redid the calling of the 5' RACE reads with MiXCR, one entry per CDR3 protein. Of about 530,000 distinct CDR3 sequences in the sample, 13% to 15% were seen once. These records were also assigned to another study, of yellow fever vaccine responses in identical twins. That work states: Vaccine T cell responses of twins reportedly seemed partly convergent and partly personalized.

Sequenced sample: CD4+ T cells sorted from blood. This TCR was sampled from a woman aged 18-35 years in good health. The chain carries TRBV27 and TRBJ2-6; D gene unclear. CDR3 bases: TGTGCCAGCAGCCCCCTCTCTGGGGCCAACGTCCTGACTTTC. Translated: CASSPLSGANVLTF.